These 14 T cell receptor beta chains came from one sample sequenced in a study of T cells after yellow fever vaccination. From the 5' RACE reads, TCRdb called clonotypes with MiXCR, one entry per CDR3 protein. In the table there are some 240,000 distinct CDR3 sequences, about 5.2% of which are singletons. Sequenced material: CD4+ T cells sorted from PBMCs, taken on the day of the yellow fever booster vaccination. Every receptor here comes from a man between 18 and 29 years old who received the YFV17D yellow fever vaccine.

The chain employs TRBV6-5 and TRBJ2-2; the match to TRBD2 covers 11 bases. Germline V gives CDR1 MNHEY, CDR2 SVGAGI. The junction had 12 bases not matched to a gene; V was cut back by 5 bases and J by 7 bases. CDR3 length: 17 residues. The CDR3 nucleotides are TGTGCCAGCAGTCCGATTCCTTCTAGCGGGGGGAACGGGGAGCTGTTTTTT. This codes for CASSPIPSSGGNGELFF.

The gene calls are TRBV20-1 and TRBJ2-4; possible D gene TRBD1, 5 bases. With 6 bases removed from V and 0 bases from J, the gap between germline ends came to 15 bases. The CDR3 spans 15 residues. Germline assignment: CDR1 DFQATT and CDR2 SNEGSKA (reference sequence). For the CDR3, the DNA is TGCAGTGCCCTACAGGCCACGGGAGCCAAAAACATTCAGTACTTC. Translated, it gives CSALQATGAKNIQYF.

This clonotype was counted a few times. V and J are TRBV5-1 and TRBJ2-5; TRBD2 aligns across 8 bases. V gave up 3 bases and J gave up 5 bases; unmatched junction bases: 9. The germline V gene has CDR1 SGHRS and CDR2 YFSETQ. CDR3 size: 15 residues. CDR3 amino acids: CASSWRTSIRETQYF. CDR3 DNA: TGCGCCAGCAGCTGGAGGACTAGCATCCGGGAGACCCAGTACTTC.

This clonotype was detected ten times or more. The chain uses TRBV4-1 and TRBJ2-1; D not resolved. CDR3 length: 14 amino acids. V was clipped by 0 bases and J by 2 bases, with 5 bases between them. The germline V gene encodes CDR1 MGHRA and CDR2 YSYEKL. CDR3 nucleotide sequence: TGCGCCAGCAGCCAAGAAGGAACCTACAATGAGCAGTTCTTC. It yields the protein CASSQEGTYNEQFF.

This clonotype has at least ten counts. This sequence joins TRBV5-1 and TRBJ1-1; the D is unclear. Germline V gene lookup returns CDR1 SGHRS and CDR2 YFSETQ. V was cut by 7 bases and J by 0 bases, with 22 bases left in between. This CDR3 is 17 amino acids long. CDR3 DNA sequence: TGCGCCAGCGTACCGACACCACCCGTCAATATGAACACTGAAGCTTTCTTT. The encoded protein is CASVPTPPVNMNTEAFF.

This clonotype was counted between two and nine times. The rearrangement links TRBV7-9 to TRBJ1-5; TRBD1 might be the D (5 bases). The CDR3 has 13 amino acids. Trimming took off 5 bases at V and 6 bases at J, with 11 bases between the two ends. The germline CDR1 and CDR2 sequences are SEHNR and FQNEAQ (reference sequence). CDR3 amino acids: CASSPGGSQPQHF. CDR3 coding DNA: TGTGCCAGCAGCCCTGGGGGGAGTCAGCCCCAGCATTTT.

This clonotype has at least ten counts. V usage is TRBV7-2 and J usage is TRBJ2-5; 7 bases align to TRBD2. The germline CDR1 and CDR2 sequences are SGHTA and FQGNSA. V dropped 4 bases and J dropped 5; count of bases not matched to a gene: 10. This CDR3 has 15 residues. The CDR3 bases are TGTGCCAGCAGCTCCAGCCGAGGGGAGGGGGAGACCCAGTACTTC. Its protein is CASSSSRGEGETQYF. The full variable domain, with the rest looked up from reference TRBV7-2 and TRBJ2-5, is GAGVSQSPSNKVTEKGKDVELRCDPISGHTALYWYRQSLGQGLEFLIYFQGNSAPDKSGLPSDRFSAERTGGSVSTLTIQRTQQEDSAVYLCASSSSRGEGETQYFGPGTRLLVL.

The chain links TRBV7-6 to TRBJ2-2; no clear D gene. CDR1 SGHVS and CDR2 FNYEAQ come from the germline V gene. This CDR3 contains 15 residues. V lost 2 bases and J 1 base, leaving 8 bases between the germline ends. The CDR3 loop reads CASSLRPGNTGELFF. CDR3 DNA sequence: TGTGCCAGCAGCTTAAGACCCGGGAACACCGGGGAGCTGTTTTTT.

Only a few counts were recorded for this clonotype. This chain links TRBV21-1 with TRBJ1-5; TRBD1, the D gene given by the table, was not confirmed from the DNA. TRBV21-1 has pseudogene status. This CDR3 is 18 amino acids long. The CDR3: CASSKGPHTRGGNQPQHF. DNA for the CDR3: TGTGCCAGCAGCAAAGGGCCCCACACCAGGGGTGGCAATCAGCCCCAGCATTTT.

The gene calls are TRBV4-3 and TRBJ2-7; no firm D call. The V end lost 0 bases, the J end lost 3 bases, and 12 bases lay between the germline ends. Germline-derived CDR1 and CDR2 are LGHNA and YSLEER. The CDR3 totals 15 residues. CDR3 region: CASSQDPQLSYEQYF. CDR3 in DNA: TGCGCCAGCAGCCAAGATCCACAGCTCAGCTACGAGCAGTACTTC.

This clonotype occurred a few times. V usage is TRBV20-1 and J usage is TRBJ2-1, with 9 bases identical to TRBD2. Germline CDR1 reads DFQATT; CDR2 reads SNEGSKA (reference sequence). J was trimmed by 8 bases and V by 7 bases; bases with no gene match: 9. There are 13 residues in the CDR3. The DNA of the CDR3 is TGCAGTGGAAGGTTTGGCGGGGGGGATGAGCAGTTCTTC. Its translation is CSGRFGGGDEQFF.

This clonotype was recorded a few times. The chain is built from TRBV7-8 and TRBJ1-3; the D gene is possibly TRBD1 (5 bases). CDR1 SGHVS and CDR2 FQNEAQ come from the germline V gene. CDR3 size: 19 residues. V lost 1 base and J 0 bases, leaving 19 bases between the germline ends. CDR3 region: CASSLVRGRIVRSGNTIYF. The CDR3 nucleotides read TGTGCCAGCAGCTTAGTGCGGGGCCGGATCGTCCGCTCTGGAAACACCATATATTTT.

This clonotype was counted a few times. V usage is TRBV27 and J usage is TRBJ2-7; D remains unclear. There are 14 residues in the CDR3. CDR1 is MNHEY and CDR2 is SMNVEV in the germline V gene (reference sequence). With 6 bases removed from V and 4 bases from J, the gap between germline ends came to 16 bases. The CDR3 protein is CASSFAPGGYEQYV. The CDR3 region has the DNA TGTGCCAGCAGCTTCGCGCCGGGTGGTTACGAGCAGTACGTC.

Many counts were recorded for this clonotype. This sequence joins TRBV5-1 and TRBJ2-1; 10 bases line up with TRBD2. The CDR3 is 13 amino acids. Trimming cost V 5 bases and J 8 bases; bases outside gene matches: 4. Germline assignment: CDR1 SGHRS and CDR2 YFSETQ. In DNA form, the CDR3 reads TGCGCCAGCAGAGGGCTAGCGGGGGATGAGCAGTTCTTC. Translation gives CASRGLAGDEQFF.